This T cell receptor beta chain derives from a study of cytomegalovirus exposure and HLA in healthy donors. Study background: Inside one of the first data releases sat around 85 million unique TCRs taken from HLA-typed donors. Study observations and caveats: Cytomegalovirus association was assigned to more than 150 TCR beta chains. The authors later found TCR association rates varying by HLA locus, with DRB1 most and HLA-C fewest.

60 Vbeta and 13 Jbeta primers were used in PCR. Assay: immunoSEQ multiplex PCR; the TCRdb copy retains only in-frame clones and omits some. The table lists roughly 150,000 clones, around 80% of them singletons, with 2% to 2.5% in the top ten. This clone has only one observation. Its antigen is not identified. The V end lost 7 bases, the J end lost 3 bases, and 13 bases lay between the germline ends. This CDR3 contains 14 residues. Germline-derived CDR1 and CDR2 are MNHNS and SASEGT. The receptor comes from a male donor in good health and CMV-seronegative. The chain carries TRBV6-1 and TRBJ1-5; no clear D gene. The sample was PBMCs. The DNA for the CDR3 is TGTGCCAGCAATGGCCCTACTAACAATCAGCCCCAGCATTTT. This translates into CASNGPTNNQPQHF.